The clone carrying this TCR beta chain was found once. Its antigen remains unidentified. Here immunoSEQ multiplex PCR was the method, and the copy in TCRdb shows in-frame clones only, minus some. The table has about 140,000 clones, over 65% seen once; the top ten hold around 25%. The time point was: baseline pretreatment blood. Indicated treatment: 15 Gy SBRT to primary tumor, nephrectomy 4 weeks later. Serial blood draws occurred at baseline and 2 and 4 weeks post-SBRT. This renal cell carcinoma was of the clear cell type. This record belongs to a study of radiation and T cells in renal cell carcinoma. Study results and limitations: Without pretreatment biopsies, baseline tumor clonotype presence was undetermined.

Germline CDR1 and CDR2: SGHKS and YYEKEE (reference sequence). The V and J ends lost 3 bases and 4 bases respectively, with 12 bases between them. The CDR3 loop spans 14 amino acids. The sequencing used blood, collected from a patient whose treatment included radiotherapy and nephrectomy. This receptor was identified in a woman aged 50 to 60 with renal cell carcinoma. V gene TRBV5-5 combines with J gene TRBJ2-3, with D maybe TRBD1 (6 bases). CDR3 amino acids: CASSSGTFPDTQYF. In DNA, the CDR3 is TGTGCCAGCAGCTCCGGGACATTCCCAGATACGCAGTATTTT.